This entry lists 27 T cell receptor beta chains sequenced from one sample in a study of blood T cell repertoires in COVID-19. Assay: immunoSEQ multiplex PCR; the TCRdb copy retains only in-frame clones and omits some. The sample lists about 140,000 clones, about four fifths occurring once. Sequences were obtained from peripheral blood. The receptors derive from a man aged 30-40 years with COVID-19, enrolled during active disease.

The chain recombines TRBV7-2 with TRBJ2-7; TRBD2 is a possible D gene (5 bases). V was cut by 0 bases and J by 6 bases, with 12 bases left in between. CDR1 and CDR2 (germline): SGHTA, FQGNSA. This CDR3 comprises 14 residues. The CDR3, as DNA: TGTGCCAGCAGCTTAGCGCGGGCAGCGAGCGAGCAGTACTTC. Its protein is CASSLARAASEQYF.

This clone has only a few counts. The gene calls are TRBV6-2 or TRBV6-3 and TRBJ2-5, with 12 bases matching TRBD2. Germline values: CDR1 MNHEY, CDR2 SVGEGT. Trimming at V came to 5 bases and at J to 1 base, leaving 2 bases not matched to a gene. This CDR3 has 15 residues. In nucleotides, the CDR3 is TGTGCCAGCAGTACGGGACTAGCGGGCCAAGAGACCCAGTACTTC. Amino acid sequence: CASSTGLAGQETQYF.

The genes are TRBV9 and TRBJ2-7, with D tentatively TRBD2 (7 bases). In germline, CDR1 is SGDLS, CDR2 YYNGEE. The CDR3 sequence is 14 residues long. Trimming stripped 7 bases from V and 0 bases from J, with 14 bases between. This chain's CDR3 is CASQRGGSSYEQYF. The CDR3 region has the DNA TGTGCCAGCCAGCGCGGGGGCAGCTCCTACGAGCAGTACTTC.

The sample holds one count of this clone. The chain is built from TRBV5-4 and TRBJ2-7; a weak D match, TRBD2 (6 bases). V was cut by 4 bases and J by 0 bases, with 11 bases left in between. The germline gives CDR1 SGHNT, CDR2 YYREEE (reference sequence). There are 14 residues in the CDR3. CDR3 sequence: CASSPGGFSYEQYF. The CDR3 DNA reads TGTGCCAGCAGCCCCGGGGGTTTCTCCTACGAGCAGTACTTC.

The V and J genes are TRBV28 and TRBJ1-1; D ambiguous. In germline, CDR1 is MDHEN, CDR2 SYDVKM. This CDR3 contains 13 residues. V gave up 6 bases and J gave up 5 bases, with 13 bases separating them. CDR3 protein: CASRRGLGTEAFF. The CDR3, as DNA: TGTGCCAGCAGGCGGGGATTAGGAACTGAAGCTTTCTTT.

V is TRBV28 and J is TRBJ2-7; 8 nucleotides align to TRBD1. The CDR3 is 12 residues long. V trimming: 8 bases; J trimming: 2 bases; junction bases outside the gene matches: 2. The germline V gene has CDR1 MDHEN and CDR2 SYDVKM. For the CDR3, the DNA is TGTGCCAGCGAACAGGGGGCCTACGAGCAGTACTTC. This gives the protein CASEQGAYEQYF.

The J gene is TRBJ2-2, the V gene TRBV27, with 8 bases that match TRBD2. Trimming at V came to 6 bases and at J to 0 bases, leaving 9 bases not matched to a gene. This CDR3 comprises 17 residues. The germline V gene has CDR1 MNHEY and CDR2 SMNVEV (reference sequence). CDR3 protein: CASRTGGGRANTGELFF. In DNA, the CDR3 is TGTGCCAGCAGGACCGGGGGGGGACGGGCGAACACCGGGGAGCTGTTTTTT.

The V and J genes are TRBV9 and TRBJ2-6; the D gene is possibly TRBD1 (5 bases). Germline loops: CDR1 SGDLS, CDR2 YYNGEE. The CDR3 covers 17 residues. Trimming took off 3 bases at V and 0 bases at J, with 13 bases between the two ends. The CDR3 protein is CASSADSYPSGANVLTF. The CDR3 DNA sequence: TGTGCCAGCAGCGCCGACAGTTACCCCTCTGGGGCCAACGTCCTGACTTTC.

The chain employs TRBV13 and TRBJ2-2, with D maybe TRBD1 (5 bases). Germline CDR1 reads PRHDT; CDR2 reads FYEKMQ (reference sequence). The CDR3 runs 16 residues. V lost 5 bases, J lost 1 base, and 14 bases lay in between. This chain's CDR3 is CASSPLGVLNTGELFF. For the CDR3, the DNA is TGTGCCAGCAGCCCTCTAGGGGTCTTGAACACCGGGGAGCTGTTTTTT. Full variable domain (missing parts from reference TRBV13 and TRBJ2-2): AAGVIQSPRHLIKEKRETATLKCYPIPRHDTVYWYQQGPGQDPQFLISFYEKMQSDKGSIPDRFSAQQFSDYHSELNMSSLELGDSALYFCASSPLGVLNTGELFFGEGSRLTVL.

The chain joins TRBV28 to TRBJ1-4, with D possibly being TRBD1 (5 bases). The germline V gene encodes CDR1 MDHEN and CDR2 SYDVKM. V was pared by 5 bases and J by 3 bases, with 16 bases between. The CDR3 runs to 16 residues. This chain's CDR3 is CASSERSTAANEKLFF. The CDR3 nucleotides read TGTGCCAGCAGTGAAAGATCGACAGCAGCTAATGAAAAACTGTTTTTT.

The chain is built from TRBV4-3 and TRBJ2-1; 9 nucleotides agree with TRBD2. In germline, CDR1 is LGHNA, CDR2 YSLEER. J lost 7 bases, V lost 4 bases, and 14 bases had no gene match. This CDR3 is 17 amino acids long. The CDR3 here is CASSRGGSGSGRNEQFF. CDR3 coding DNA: TGCGCCAGCAGCCGAGGGGGTAGCGGGAGCGGACGGAATGAGCAGTTCTTC.

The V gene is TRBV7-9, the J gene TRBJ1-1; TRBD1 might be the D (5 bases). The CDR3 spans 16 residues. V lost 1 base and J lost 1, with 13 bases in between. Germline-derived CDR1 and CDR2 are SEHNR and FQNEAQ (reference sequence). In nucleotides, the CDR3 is TGTGCCAGCAGCTTAGACGCGGGACCTGGGAACACTGAAGCTTTCTTT. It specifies CASSLDAGPGNTEAFF.

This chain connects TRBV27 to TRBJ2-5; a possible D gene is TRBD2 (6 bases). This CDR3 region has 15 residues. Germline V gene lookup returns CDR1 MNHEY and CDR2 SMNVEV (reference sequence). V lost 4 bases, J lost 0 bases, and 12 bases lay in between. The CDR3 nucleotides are TGTGCCAGCAGTTCGGGGAGGTCTTACCAAGAGACCCAGTACTTC. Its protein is CASSSGRSYQETQYF.

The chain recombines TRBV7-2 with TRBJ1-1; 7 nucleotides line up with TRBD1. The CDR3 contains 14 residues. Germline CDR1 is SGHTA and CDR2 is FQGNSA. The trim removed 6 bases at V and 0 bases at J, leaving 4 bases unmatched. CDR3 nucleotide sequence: TGTGCCAGCAGACGGGACAGCGTGAACACTGAAGCTTTCTTT. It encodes CASRRDSVNTEAFF. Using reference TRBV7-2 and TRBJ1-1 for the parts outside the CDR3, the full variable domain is GAGVSQSPSNKVTEKGKDVELRCDPISGHTALYWYRQSLGQGLEFLIYFQGNSAPDKSGLPSDRFSAERTGGSVSTLTIQRTQQEDSAVYLCASRRDSVNTEAFFGQGTRLTVV.

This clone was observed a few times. The CDR3 sequence is CASSRNRGSGNTIYF. In DNA, the CDR3 is TGTGCCAGCAGCCGAAACAGGGGTTCTGGAAACACCATATATTTT. The chain is built from TRBV14 and TRBJ1-3; 7 nucleotides match TRBD1. Germline CDR1 and CDR2: SGHDN and FVKESK. CDR3 length: 15 residues. V was pared by 4 bases and J by 1 base, with 4 bases of the junction left unmatched. The full variable domain, its missing parts supplied by reference TRBV14 and TRBJ1-3, is EAGVTQFPSHSVIEKGQTVTLRCDPISGHDNLYWYRRVMGKEIKFLLHFVKESKQDESGMPNNRFLAERTGGTYSTLKVQPAELEDSGVYFCASSRNRGSGNTIYFGEGSWLTVV.

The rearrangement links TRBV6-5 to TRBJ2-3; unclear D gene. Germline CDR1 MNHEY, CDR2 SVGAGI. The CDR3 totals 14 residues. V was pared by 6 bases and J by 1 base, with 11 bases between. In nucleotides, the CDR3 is TGTGCCAGCAGCTATCAAACGGGCACAGATACGCAGTATTTT. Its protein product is CASSYQTGTDTQYF.

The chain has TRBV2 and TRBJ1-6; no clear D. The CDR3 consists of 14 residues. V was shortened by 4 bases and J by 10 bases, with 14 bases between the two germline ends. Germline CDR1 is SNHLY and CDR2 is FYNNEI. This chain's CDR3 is CASSVDPSGSPLHF. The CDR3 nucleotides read TGTGCCAGCAGTGTAGACCCCTCCGGGTCACCCCTCCACTTT.

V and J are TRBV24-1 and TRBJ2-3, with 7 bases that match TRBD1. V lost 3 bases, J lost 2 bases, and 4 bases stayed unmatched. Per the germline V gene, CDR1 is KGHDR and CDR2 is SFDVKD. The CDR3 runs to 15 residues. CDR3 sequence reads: CATSDQDRFTDTQYF. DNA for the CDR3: TGTGCCACCAGTGATCAGGACAGGTTCACAGATACGCAGTATTTT.

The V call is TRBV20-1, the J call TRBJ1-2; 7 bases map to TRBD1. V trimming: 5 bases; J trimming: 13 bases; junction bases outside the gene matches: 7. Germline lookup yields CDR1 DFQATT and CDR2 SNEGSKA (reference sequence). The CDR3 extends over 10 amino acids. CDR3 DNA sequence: TGCAGTGCTGTCGGACAGGCCACCACCTTC. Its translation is CSAVGQATTF.

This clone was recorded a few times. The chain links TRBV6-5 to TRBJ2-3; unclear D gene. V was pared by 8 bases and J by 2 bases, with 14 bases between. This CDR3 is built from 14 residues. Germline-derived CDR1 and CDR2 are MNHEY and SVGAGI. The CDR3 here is CASQPAAVTDTQYF. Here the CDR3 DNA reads TGTGCCAGCCAACCTGCGGCTGTCACAGATACGCAGTATTTT.

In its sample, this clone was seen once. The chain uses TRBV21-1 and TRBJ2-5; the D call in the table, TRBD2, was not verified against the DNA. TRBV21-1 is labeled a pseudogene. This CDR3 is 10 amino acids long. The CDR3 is CASSLETQYF. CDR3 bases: TGTGCCAGCAGCCTAGAGACCCAGTACTTC.

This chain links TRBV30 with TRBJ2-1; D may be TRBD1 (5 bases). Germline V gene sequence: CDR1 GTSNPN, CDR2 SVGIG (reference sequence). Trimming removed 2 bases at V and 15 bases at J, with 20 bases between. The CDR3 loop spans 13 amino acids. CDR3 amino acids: CAWSFLNRYGMFF. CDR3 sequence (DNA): TGTGCCTGGAGTTTTTTAAACAGGTACGGAATGTTCTTC.

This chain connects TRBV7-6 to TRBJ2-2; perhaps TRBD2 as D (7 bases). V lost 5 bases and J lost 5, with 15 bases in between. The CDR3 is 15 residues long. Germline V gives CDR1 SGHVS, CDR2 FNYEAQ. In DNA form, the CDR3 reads TGTGCCAGCAGCCCACGGGGAGGGGGGACCGGGGAGCTGTTTTTT. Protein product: CASSPRGGGTGELFF.

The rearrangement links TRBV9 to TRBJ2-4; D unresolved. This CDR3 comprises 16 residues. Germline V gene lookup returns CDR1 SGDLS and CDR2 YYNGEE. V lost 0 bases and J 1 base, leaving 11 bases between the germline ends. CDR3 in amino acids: CASSVGFLQAKNIQYF. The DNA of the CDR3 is TGTGCCAGCAGCGTAGGTTTTCTACAGGCCAAAAACATTCAGTACTTC.

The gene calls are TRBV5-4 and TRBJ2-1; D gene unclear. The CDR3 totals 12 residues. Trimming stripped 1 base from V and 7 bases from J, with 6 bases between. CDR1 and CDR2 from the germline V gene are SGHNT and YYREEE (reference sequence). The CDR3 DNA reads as TGTGCCAGCAGCTTGCGTCGGAATGAGCAGTTCTTC. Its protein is CASSLRRNEQFF. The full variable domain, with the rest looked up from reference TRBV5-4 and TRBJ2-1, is ETGVTQSPTHLIKTRGQQVTLRCSSQSGHNTVSWYQQALGQGPQFIFQYYREEENGRGNFPPRFSGLQFPNYSSELNVNALELDDSALYLCASSLRRNEQFFGPGTRLTVL.

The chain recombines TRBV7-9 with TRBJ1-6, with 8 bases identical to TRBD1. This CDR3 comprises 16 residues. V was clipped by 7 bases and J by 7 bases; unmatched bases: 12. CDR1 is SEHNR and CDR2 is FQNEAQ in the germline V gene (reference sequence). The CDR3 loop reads CASTLGQGAWNSPLHF. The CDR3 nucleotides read TGTGCCAGCACCCTCGGCCAGGGGGCTTGGAATTCACCCCTCCACTTT.

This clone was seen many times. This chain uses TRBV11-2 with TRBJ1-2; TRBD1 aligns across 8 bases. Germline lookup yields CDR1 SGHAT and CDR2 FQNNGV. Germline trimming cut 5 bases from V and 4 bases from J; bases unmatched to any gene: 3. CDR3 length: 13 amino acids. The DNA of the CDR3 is TGTGCCAGCAGCGGACAGGGCATCTATGGCTACACCTTC. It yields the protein CASSGQGIYGYTF.